What follows is one T cell receptor beta chain and its context. The record originates from a study of blood T cell repertoires in COVID-19. Across the study: Acute and convalescent COVID-19 specimens originated in the United States, Italy and Spain. PBMCs, B-cell-depleted T cells, or T cells were the source of the cDNA or gDNA that made up the material.

Original processing methods: Reference gene primer amplification in the assay estimated nucleated cell counts. Measured with immunoSEQ multiplex PCR; TCRdb has only the in-frame clones, and not every one. From that table come the V and J calls and clone size; the DNA was used to work out D and trimming. The data contain fewer than 200,000 clones, roughly 89% of them singletons. The V gene's germline CDR1 is SGHRS and CDR2 YFSETQ. J was trimmed by 1 base and V by 0 bases; bases with no gene match: 8. The CDR3 runs 17 residues. Sequenced sample: peripheral blood. The chain links TRBV5-1 to TRBJ2-5; 8 bases are a match to TRBD1. This TCR derives from a woman aged 18 to 35 who had recovered from COVID-19. Written as DNA, the CDR3 is TGCGCCAGCAGCTTGGGGCTGCAGGGGGCAGGCCAAGAGACCCAGTACTTC. Residues: CASSLGLQGAGQETQYF.